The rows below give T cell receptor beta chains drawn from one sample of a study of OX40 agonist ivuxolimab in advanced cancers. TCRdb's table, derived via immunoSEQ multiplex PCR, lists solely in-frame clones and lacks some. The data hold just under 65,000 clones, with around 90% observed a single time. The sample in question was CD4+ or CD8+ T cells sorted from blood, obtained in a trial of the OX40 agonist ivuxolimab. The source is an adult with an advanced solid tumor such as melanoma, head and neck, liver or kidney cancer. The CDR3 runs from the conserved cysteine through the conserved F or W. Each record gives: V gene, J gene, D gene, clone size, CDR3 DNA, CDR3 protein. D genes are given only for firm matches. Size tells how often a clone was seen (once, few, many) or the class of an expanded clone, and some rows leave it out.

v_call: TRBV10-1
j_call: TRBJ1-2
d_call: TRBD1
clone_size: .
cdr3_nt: TGCGCCAGCTCGGGACAGACAAACTATGGCTACACCTTC
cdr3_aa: CASSGQTNYGYTF

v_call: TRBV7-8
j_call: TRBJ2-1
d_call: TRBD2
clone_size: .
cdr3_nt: TGTGCCAGCAGCTTAGGGACGGGACTAGCGGGAGGGAGGACCTACAATGAGCAGTTCTTC
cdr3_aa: CASSLGTGLAGGRTYNEQFF

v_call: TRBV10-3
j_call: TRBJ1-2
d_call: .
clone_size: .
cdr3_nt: TGTGCCATCAGGGACGGAGGAAGGGGTCGATATGGCTACACCTTC
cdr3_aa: CAIRDGGRGRYGYTF

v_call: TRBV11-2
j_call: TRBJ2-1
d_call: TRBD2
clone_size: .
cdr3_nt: TGTGCCAGCAGCTTCGGGACTAGCGGGAGGACCTACAATGAGCAGTTCTTC
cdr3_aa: CASSFGTSGRTYNEQFF

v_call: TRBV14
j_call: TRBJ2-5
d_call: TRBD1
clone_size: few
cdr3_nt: TGTGCCAGCAGCCAGACCGTGGACAGGCCAGAGACCCAGTACTTC
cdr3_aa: CASSQTVDRPETQYF

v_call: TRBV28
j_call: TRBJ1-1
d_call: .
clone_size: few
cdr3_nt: TGTGCCAGCAGTCCCCCACAGAGCACTGAAGCTTTCTTT
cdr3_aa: CASSPPQSTEAFF

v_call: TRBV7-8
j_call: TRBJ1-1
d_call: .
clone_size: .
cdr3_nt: TGTGCCAGCAGTTCAGCTTGGTTGAACACTGAAGCTTTCTTT
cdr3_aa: CASSSAWLNTEAFF

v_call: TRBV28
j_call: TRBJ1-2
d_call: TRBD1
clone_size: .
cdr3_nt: TGTGCCACAGGGGGAAACTATGGCTACACCTTC
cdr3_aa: CATGGNYGYTF

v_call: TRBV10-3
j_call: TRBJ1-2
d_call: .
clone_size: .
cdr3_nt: TGTGCCATCACGGGAACAGCAAAAGATGGCTACACCTTC
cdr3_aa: CAITGTAKDGYTF

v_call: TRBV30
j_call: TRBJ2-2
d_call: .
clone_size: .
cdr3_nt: TGTGCCTGGAGTTTCCTCGACAGAATAACCGGGGAGCTGTTTTTT
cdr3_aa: CAWSFLDRITGELFF

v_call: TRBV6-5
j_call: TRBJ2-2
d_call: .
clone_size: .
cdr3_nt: TGTGCCAGCAGTTACTCTACAATCACCGGGGAGCTGTTTTTT
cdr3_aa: CASSYSTITGELFF

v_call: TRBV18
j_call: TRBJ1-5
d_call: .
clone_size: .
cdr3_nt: TGTGCCAGCTCACCTCTGCTCGATCAGCCCCAGCATTTT
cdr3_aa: CASSPLLDQPQHF

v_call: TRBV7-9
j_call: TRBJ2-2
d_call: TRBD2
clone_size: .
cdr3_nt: TGTGCCAGCAGCTTAGCAAGCGGGAGCCGTATCGGGGAGCTGTTTTTT
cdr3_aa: CASSLASGSRIGELFF

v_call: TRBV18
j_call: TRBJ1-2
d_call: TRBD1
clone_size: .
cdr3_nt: TGTGCCAGCTCACCACCGGGACAGGGGGTCTATGGCTACACCTTC
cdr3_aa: CASSPPGQGVYGYTF

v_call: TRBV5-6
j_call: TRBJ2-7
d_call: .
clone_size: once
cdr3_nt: TGTGCCAGCAGCTTTTTTCAGAACTCCTACGAGCAGTACTTC
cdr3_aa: CASSFFQNSYEQYF

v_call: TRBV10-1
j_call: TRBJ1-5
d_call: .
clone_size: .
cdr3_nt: TGCGCCAGCAGTGAGTCGACGGGTCAGCCCCAGCATTTT
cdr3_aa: CASSESTGQPQHF

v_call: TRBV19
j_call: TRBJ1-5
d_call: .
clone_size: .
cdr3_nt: TGTGCCAGTAAACAGGGTTTGAGCAATCAGCCCCAGCATTTT
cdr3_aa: CASKQGLSNQPQHF

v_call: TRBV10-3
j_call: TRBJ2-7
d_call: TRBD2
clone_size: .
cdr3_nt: TGTGCCATCAGTTCCCGCGGGGGGGGCTACGAGCAGTACTTC
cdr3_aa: CAISSRGGGYEQYF

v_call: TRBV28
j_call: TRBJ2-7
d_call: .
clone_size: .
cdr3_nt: TGTGCCAGCAGTTGGCCTGGGTTAAGGGAGCAGTACTTC
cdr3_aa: CASSWPGLREQYF